This paragraph reports one T cell receptor beta chain. Its antigen is undetermined. One end of the junction is discordant with germline, which a read error may explain. Sequencing used cDNA as its template, made by extracting RNA and reverse transcribing it. The repertoire was sequenced with immunoSEQ multiplex PCR; TCRdb's copy has only in-frame clones and lacks some. The sample lists 140,000 to 150,000 clones, approximately 50% seen once, with 0.8% to 1% in the top ten. This entry is derived from a study of CD8+ T cells in alopecia areata. Across the whole study: Those treated were given oral tofacitinib at 5 to 10 mg twice daily.

Findings and limits, study-wide: Possibly because of HLA-related factors, TCR sharing was less clear across patients than in mice. Affected lesional scalp, above all in alopecia totalis/universalis, was more clonal than normal scalp.

This CDR3 spans 12 amino acids. Germline CDR1 MNHNY, CDR2 SVGAGI (reference sequence). The TCR sequence derives from a human donor with alopecia areata. The material was CD4+ T cells sorted from blood, obtained at week 0. The chain uses TRBV6-6 and TRBJ1-2; D not certain. CDR3 sequence: CASSDSYYGYTF. The CDR3 nucleotides are TGTGCCAGCAGTGACTCTTACTATGGCTACACCTTC.